This T cell receptor beta chain originates from a study of shared clonotypes between healthy human individuals. Negatively enriched CD4+ T cells were divided by CD45RA into naive and memory. The sorted-subset replicate PCRs were given roughly 190 ng DNA, which is 31,000 or so T cell genomes. Profiled with immunoSEQ multiplex PCR; TCRdb holds only in-frame clones, not every one. The sample contains 2 million to 3 million clones, 93% of which appear only once. CDR3 length equals 11 residues. Germline CDR1 is SQVTM and CDR2 is ANQGSEA. Points from the study as a whole: About 5% was the fraction of naive CD4 clonotypes found shared across several donors.

In the case of this clone: Antigen unknown.

The chain is built from TRBV29-1 and TRBJ2-5; D gene ambiguous. The J call could be wrong; TRBJ2-7 is a better fit for the DNA end. The TCR sequence derives from a man aged 18 to 35 in good health. Some clones in this sample may be carry-over from other donors' samples. The sequencing input was naive CD4+ T cells from PBMCs. Subset indicated: CD45RA+ positively selected. CDR3 residues: CSVRKTYEQYF. DNA for the CDR3: TGCAGCGTGCGTAAGACCTACGAGCAGTACTTC.